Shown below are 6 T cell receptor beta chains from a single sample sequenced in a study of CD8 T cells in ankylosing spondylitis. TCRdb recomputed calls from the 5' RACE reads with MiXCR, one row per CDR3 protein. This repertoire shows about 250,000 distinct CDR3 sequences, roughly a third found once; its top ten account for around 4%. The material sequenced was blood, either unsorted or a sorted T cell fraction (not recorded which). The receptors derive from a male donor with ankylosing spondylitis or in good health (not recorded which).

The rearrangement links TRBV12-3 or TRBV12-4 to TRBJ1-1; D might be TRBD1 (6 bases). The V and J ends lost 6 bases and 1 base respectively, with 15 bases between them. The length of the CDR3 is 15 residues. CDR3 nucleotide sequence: TGTGCCAGCAGGCTTACAGGGACCCCGAACACTGAAGCTTTCTTT. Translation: CASRLTGTPNTEAFF.

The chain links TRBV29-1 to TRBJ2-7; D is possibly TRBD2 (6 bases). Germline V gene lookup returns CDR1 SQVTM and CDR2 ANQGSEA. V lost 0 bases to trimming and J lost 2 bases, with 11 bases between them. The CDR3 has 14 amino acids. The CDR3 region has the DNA TGCAGCGTTGAAGAGGGGCCGGGGGCCTACGAGCAGTACTTC. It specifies CSVEEGPGAYEQYF.

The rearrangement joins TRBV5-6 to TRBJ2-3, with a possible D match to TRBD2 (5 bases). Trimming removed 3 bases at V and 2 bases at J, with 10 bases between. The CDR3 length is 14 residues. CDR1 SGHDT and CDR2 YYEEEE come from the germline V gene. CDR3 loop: CASSSRDFTDTQYF. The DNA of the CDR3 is TGTGCCAGCAGCTCCCGGGATTTCACAGATACGCAGTATTTT.

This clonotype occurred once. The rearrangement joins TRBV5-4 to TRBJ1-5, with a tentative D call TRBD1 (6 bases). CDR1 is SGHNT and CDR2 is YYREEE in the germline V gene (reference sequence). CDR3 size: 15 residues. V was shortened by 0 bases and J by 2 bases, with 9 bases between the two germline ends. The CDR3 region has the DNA TGTGCCAGCAGCTTGGACCAGGGGCGCAATCAGCCCCAGCATTTT. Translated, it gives CASSLDQGRNQPQHF.

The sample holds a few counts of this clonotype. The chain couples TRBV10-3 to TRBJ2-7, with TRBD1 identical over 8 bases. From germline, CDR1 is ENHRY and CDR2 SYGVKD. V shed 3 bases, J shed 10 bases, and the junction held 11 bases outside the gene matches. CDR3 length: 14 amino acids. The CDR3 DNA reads TGTGCCATCAGTGACATTGACAGGGGACCGGGCCAGTACTTC. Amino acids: CAISDIDRGPGQYF.

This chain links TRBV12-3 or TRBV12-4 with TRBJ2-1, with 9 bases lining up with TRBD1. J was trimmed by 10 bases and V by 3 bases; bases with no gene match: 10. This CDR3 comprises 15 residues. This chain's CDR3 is CASSFGTGPVAEQFF. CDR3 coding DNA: TGTGCCAGCAGTTTTGGGACAGGGCCCGTCGCGGAGCAGTTCTTC.